These 14 T cell receptor beta chains originate from one sample sequenced in a study of blood T cell repertoires in COVID-19. TCRdb's copy holds only in-frame clones and misses some; the assay was immunoSEQ multiplex PCR. The sample has under 350,000 clones; around 90% are singletons. Sequenced sample: peripheral blood. Receptors were obtained from a man aged 50-59 years with acute or convalescent COVID-19.

The rearrangement links TRBV15 to TRBJ2-5; 10 bases fit TRBD1. Germline V gene data show CDR1 as LNHNV and CDR2 as YYDKDF (reference sequence). V was pared by 2 bases and J by 5 bases, with 2 bases of the junction left unmatched. The CDR3 covers 14 residues. The DNA for the CDR3 is TGTGCCACCAGCAGACCGGACAGGGGGGAGACCCAGTACTTC. This codes for CATSRPDRGETQYF.

The chain links TRBV19 to TRBJ1-2; TRBD1 might be the D (5 bases). CDR1 is LNHDA, CDR2 SQIVND, per germline (reference sequence). Trimming took off 5 bases at V and 8 bases at J, with 18 bases between the two ends. The CDR3 is 14 residues long. For the CDR3, the DNA is TGTGCCAGTAGTGCCCACCAGGATCGGGGGGGCTACACCTTC. This encodes CASSAHQDRGGYTF.

Notes on this clone: The same CDR3 arises from other DNA sequences in this sample as well. This rearrangement joins TRBV12-3 or TRBV12-4 to TRBJ2-5; D perhaps matches TRBD1 (5 bases). Trimming pared 1 base from V and 4 bases from J, leaving 7 bases between. The CDR3 runs to 13 residues. CDR3 nucleotide sequence: TGTGCCAGCAGTTTAGGACAGTTAGAGACCCAGTACTTC. This gives the protein CASSLGQLETQYF.

V usage is TRBV19 and J usage is TRBJ1-1; the D gene is possibly TRBD1 (6 bases). CDR1 and CDR2 (germline): LNHDA, SQIVND (reference sequence). V gave up 4 bases and J gave up 4 bases, with 13 bases separating them. This CDR3 spans 14 amino acids. CDR3: CASSTNRAGTEAFF. The CDR3 region has the DNA TGTGCCAGTAGTACCAACAGGGCCGGCACTGAAGCTTTCTTT.

The rearrangement uses TRBV4-1 and TRBJ1-5, with TRBD1 identical over 8 bases. This CDR3 spans 16 amino acids. V was clipped by 0 bases and J by 3 bases; unmatched bases: 4. Per germline, CDR1 MGHRA and CDR2 YSYEKL. CDR3 region: CASSQEGTGFNQPQHF. The CDR3, as DNA: TGCGCCAGCAGCCAAGAGGGGACAGGTTTCAATCAGCCCCAGCATTTT.

The chain couples TRBV7-8 to TRBJ2-7, with TRBD2 identical over 13 bases. CDR1 SGHVS and CDR2 FQNEAQ come from the germline V gene. The CDR3 runs 14 residues. V was clipped by 6 bases and J by 4 bases; unmatched bases: 3. The CDR3 bases are TGTGCCAGCAGTTGGACTAGCGGGGGATACGAGCAGTACTTC. As protein: CASSWTSGGYEQYF.

The rearrangement joins TRBV7-3 to TRBJ2-1, with TRBD1 matching over 12 bases. V lost 5 bases to trimming and J lost 8 bases; unmatched junction nucleotides: 7. Looked up from germline, CDR1 is SGHTA and CDR2 is FQGTGA. CDR3 length: 15 amino acids. The CDR3 is CASSPGQGAPDEQFF. The CDR3 coding sequence is TGTGCCAGCAGCCCGGGACAGGGGGCACCGGATGAGCAGTTCTTC.

Comments on this clone: The junction differs from germline at one of its ends, possibly a read error. This chain connects TRBV6-1 to TRBJ1-5; D is possibly TRBD1 (6 bases). The germline V gene has CDR1 MNHNS and CDR2 SASEGT. The CDR3 totals 16 residues. The DNA of the CDR3 is TGTGCCAGCTGTGAACGGACAGCCGCTAGCAATCAGCCCCAGCATTTT. Encoded protein: CASCERTAASNQPQHF.

V gene TRBV7-9 combines with J gene TRBJ2-5, with 7 bases lining up with TRBD2. CDR3 size: 15 residues. V lost 1 base to trimming and J lost 5 bases; unmatched junction nucleotides: 7. Germline loops: CDR1 SEHNR, CDR2 FQNEAQ (reference sequence). As DNA, the CDR3 is TGTGCCAGCAGCTTAGGGAGCGGGGTATTGGAGACCCAGTACTTC. It specifies CASSLGSGVLETQYF.

The chain is built from TRBV5-8 and TRBJ1-2; D not resolved. V was pared by 1 base and J by 6 bases, with 13 bases between. The CDR3 has 14 amino acids. The germline V gene has CDR1 SGHTS and CDR2 YDEGEE. CDR3 DNA sequence: TGTGCCAGCAGCTTGACACCGACTATGGATGGCTACACCTTC. As protein: CASSLTPTMDGYTF.

This clone is a singleton in its sample. This rearrangement joins TRBV27 to TRBJ2-7; 9 positions match TRBD1. The ends lost 2 bases at V and 2 bases at J; junction bases unmatched: 13. The CDR3 is made up of 18 amino acids. The germline CDR1 and CDR2 sequences are MNHEY and SMNVEV (reference sequence). CDR3 loop: CASSLRDRANSPAYEQYF. The CDR3 DNA sequence: TGTGCCAGCAGTTTAAGGGACAGGGCGAACTCACCCGCCTACGAGCAGTACTTC.

This sequence joins TRBV27 and TRBJ1-1; D gene unclear. Germline values: CDR1 MNHEY, CDR2 SMNVEV (reference sequence). V was cut by 6 bases and J by 8 bases, with 10 bases left in between. The CDR3 loop spans 11 amino acids. The CDR3 region has the DNA TGTGCCAGCAGAACGGGATACGAAGCTTTCTTT. Translation: CASRTGYEAFF.

The chain has TRBV7-3 and TRBJ2-1; TRBD1 agrees at 9 bases. The CDR3 length is 15 residues. Trimming cost V 5 bases and J 1 base; bases outside gene matches: 3. Germline CDR1 and CDR2: SGHTA and FQGTGA. Written as DNA, the CDR3 is TGTGCCAGCAGCAAGGACAGGGGATCCTACAATGAGCAGTTCTTC. Translation: CASSKDRGSYNEQFF.

This chain connects TRBV15 to TRBJ2-3, with D perhaps matching TRBD2 (5 bases). The V gene's germline CDR1 is LNHNV and CDR2 YYDKDF (reference sequence). V lost 0 bases and J lost 0, with 10 bases in between. There are 16 residues in the CDR3. Written as DNA, the CDR3 is TGTGCCACCAGCAGAGATCCGGGGTCTAGCACAGATACGCAGTATTTT. Protein sequence: CATSRDPGSSTDTQYF.